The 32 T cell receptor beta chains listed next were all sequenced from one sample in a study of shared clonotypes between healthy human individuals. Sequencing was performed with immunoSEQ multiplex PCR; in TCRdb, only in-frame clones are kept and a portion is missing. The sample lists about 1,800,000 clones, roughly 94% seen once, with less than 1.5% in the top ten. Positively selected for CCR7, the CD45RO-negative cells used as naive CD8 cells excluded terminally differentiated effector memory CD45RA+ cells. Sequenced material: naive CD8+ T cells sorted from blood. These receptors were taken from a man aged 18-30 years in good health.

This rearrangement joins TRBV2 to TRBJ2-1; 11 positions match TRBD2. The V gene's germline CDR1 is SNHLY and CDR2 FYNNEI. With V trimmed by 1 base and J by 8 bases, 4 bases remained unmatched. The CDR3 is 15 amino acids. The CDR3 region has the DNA TGTGCCAGCAGTGAAGAACTAGCGGGGGAGGATGAGCAGTTCTTC. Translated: CASSEELAGEDEQFF.

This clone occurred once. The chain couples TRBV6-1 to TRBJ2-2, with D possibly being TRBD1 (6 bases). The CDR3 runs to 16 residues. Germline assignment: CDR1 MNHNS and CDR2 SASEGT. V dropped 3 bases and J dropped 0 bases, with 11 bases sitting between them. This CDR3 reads CASSEKGEPNTGELFF. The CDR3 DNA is TGTGCCAGCAGTGAGAAGGGGGAACCGAACACCGGGGAGCTGTTTTTT.

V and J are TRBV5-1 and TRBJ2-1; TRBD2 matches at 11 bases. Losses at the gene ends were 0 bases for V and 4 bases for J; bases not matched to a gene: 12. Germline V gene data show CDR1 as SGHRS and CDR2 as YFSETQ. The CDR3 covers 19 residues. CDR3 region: CASSLEGTSGQRGYNEQFF. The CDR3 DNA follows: TGCGCCAGCAGCTTGGAGGGGACTAGCGGCCAAAGGGGGTACAATGAGCAGTTCTTC.

Here the CDR3 reads CASSLVVGTNTGELFF. The CDR3 region has the DNA TGTGCCAGCAGCTTAGTTGTCGGGACTAACACCGGGGAGCTGTTTTTT. The rearrangement uses TRBV7-2 and TRBJ2-2; tentatively, D is TRBD2 (6 bases). The CDR3 contains 16 residues. V gave up 1 base and J gave up 2 bases, with 11 bases separating them. Germline CDR1 reads SGHTA; CDR2 reads FQGNSA.

CDR3: CAISEKRQGSVYNEQFF. The CDR3 coding sequence is TGTGCCATCAGTGAGAAAAGACAGGGATCAGTATACAATGAGCAGTTCTTC. The chain combines TRBV10-3 with TRBJ2-1; 7 nucleotides align to TRBD1. V lost 2 bases and J lost 4; bases outside the gene matches: 11. CDR3 length: 17 amino acids. CDR1 is ENHRY, CDR2 SYGVKD, per germline.

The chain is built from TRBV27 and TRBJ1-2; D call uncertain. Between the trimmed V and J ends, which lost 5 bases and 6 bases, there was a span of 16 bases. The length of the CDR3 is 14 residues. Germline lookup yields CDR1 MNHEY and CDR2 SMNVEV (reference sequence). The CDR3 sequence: CASSQRGAINGYTF. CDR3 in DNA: TGTGCCAGCAGTCAACGGGGAGCTATAAATGGCTACACCTTC.

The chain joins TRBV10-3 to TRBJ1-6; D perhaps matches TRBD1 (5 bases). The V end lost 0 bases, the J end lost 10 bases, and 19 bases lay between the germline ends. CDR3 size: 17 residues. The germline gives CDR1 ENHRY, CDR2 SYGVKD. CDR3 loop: CAISESIGQGLMSPLHF. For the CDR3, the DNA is TGTGCCATCAGTGAGTCCATTGGGCAGGGCCTCATGTCACCCCTCCACTTT.

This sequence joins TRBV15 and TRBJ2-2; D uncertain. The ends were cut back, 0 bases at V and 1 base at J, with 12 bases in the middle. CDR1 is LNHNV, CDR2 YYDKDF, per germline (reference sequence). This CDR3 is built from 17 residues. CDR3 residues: CATSRDATSLNTGELFF. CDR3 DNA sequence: TGTGCCACCAGCAGAGATGCAACAAGCCTGAACACCGGGGAGCTGTTTTTT.

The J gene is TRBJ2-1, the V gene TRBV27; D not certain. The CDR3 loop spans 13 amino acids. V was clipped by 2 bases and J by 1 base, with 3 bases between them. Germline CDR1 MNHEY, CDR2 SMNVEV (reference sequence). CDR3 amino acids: CASSLESYNEQFF. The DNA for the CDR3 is TGTGCCAGCAGTTTAGAGTCCTACAATGAGCAGTTCTTC.

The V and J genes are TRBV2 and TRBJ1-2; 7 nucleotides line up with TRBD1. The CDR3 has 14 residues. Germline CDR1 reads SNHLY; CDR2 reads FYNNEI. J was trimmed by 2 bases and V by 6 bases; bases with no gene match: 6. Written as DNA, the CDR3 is TGTGCCAGCAGGGACGGGACAGAGAACTATGGCTACACCTTC. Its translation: CASRDGTENYGYTF.

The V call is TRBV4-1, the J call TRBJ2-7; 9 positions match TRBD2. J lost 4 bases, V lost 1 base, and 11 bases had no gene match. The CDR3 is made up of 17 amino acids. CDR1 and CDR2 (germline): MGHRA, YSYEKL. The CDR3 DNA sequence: TGCGCCAGCAGCCAAGCCCACCGGACTAGCGTCGCATACGAGCAGTACTTC. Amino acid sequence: CASSQAHRTSVAYEQYF.

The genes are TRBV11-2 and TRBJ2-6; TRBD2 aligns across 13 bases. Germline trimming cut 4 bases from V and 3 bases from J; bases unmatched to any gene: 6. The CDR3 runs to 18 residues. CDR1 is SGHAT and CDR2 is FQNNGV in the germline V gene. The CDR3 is CASSSELAGGRGANVLTF. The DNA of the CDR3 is TGTGCCAGCAGCTCAGAACTAGCGGGAGGGCGTGGGGCCAACGTCCTGACTTTC.

CDR3 in amino acids: CASTTLHRGPTGELFF. As DNA, the CDR3 is TGTGCCAGCACAACTCTACATAGAGGGCCTACCGGGGAGCTGTTTTTT. The chain combines TRBV28 with TRBJ2-2; a weak D match, TRBD2 (5 bases). This CDR3 has 16 amino acids. CDR1 and CDR2 from the germline V gene are MDHEN and SYDVKM. V lost 7 bases and J 5 bases, leaving 20 bases between the germline ends.

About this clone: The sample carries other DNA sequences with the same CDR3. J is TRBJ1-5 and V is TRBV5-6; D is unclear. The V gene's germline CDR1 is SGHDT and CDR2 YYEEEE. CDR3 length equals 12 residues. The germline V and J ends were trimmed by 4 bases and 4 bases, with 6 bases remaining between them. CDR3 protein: CASSLANQPQHF. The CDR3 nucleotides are TGTGCCAGCAGCCTCGCGAATCAGCCCCAGCATTTT.

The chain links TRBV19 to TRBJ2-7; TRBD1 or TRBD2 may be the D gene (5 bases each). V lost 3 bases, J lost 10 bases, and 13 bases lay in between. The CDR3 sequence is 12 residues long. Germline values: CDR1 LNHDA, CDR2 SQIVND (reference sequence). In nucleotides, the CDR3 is TGTGCCAGTAGTATCGGTTTGGGGGACCAGTACTTC. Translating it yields CASSIGLGDQYF. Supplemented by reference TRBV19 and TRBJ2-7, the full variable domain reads DGGITQSPKYLFRKEGQNVTLSCEQNLNHDAMYWYRQDPGQGLRLIYYSQIVNDFQKGDIAEGYSVSREKKESFPLTVTSAQKNPTAFYLCASSIGLGDQYFGPGTRLTVT.

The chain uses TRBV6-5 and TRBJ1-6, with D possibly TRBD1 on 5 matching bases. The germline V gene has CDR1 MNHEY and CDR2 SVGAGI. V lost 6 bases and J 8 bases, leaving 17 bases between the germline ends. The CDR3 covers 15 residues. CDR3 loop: CASRNWEGVDSPLHF. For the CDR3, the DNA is TGTGCCAGCAGAAACTGGGAAGGGGTTGATTCACCCCTCCACTTT.

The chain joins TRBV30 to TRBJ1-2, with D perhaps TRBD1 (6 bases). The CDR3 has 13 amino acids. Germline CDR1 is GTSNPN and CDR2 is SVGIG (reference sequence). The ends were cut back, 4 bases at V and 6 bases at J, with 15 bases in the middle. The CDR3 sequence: CAWTQGGGDGYTF. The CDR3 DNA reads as TGTGCCTGGACCCAAGGGGGGGGCGATGGCTACACCTTC.

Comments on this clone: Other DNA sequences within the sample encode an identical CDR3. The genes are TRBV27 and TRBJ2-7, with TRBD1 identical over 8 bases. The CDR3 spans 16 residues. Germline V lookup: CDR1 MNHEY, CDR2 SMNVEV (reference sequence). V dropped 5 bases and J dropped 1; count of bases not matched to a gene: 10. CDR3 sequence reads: CASSPSTGARSYEQYF. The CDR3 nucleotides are TGTGCCAGCAGTCCATCGACAGGGGCTAGATCCTACGAGCAGTACTTC.

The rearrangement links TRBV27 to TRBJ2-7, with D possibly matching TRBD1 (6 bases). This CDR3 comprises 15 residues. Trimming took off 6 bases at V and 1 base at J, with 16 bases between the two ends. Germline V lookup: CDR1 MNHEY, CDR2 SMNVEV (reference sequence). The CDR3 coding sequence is TGTGCCAGCAGGACGACAGGTACAGTTTCCTACGAGCAGTACTTC. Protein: CASRTTGTVSYEQYF.

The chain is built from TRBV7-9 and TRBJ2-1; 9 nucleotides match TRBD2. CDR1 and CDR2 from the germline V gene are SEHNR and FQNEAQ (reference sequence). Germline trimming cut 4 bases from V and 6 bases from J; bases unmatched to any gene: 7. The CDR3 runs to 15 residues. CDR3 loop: CASSSKVAGANEQFF. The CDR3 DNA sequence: TGTGCCAGCAGCTCCAAGGTAGCGGGAGCCAATGAGCAGTTCTTC.

Written as DNA, the CDR3 is TGCGCCAGCAGTGAGTCGAAGGTTTGGGAACAGCCCCAGCATTTT. This gives the protein CASSESKVWEQPQHF. The V call is TRBV10-2, the J call TRBJ1-5, with D hard to call. Germline CDR1 is WSHSY and CDR2 is SAAADI. The ends were cut back, 0 bases at V and 7 bases at J, with 13 bases in the middle. The CDR3 spans 15 residues.

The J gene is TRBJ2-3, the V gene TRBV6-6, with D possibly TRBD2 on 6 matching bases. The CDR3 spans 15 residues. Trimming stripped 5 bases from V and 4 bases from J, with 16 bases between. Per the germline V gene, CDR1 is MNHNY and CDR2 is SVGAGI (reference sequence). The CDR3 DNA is TGTGCCAGCAGTCCTTCTACCGGGGGAGCAGATACGCAGTATTTT. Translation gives CASSPSTGGADTQYF.

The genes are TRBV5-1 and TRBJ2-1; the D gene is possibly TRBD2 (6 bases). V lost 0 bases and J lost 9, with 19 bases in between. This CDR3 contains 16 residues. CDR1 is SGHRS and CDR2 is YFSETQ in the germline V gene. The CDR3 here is CASSLGLEASVSEQFF. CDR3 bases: TGCGCCAGCAGCTTGGGACTAGAAGCTTCTGTGTCTGAGCAGTTCTTC. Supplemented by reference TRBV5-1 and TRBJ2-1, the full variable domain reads KAGVTQTPRYLIKTRGQQVTLSCSPISGHRSVSWYQQTPGQGLQFLFEYFSETQRNKGNFPGRFSGRQFSNSRSEMNVSTLELGDSALYLCASSLGLEASVSEQFFGPGTRLTVL.

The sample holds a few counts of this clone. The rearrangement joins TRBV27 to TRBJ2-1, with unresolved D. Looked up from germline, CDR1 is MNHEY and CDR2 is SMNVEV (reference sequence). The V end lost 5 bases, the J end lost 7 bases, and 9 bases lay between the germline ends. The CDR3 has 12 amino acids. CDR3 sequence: CASSPKGNEQFF. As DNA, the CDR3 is TGTGCCAGCAGTCCCAAGGGAAATGAGCAGTTCTTC.

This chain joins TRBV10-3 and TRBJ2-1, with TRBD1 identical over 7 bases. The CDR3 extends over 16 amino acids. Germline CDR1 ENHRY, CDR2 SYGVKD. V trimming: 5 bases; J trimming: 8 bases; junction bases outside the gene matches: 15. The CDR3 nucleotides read TGTGCCATCAGTACCAATGACAGGGAAGTGTTCGATGAGCAGTTCTTC. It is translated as CAISTNDREVFDEQFF.

For the CDR3, the DNA is TGTGCCAGCAGTTCCCGGGACAGCTCTGTCTACGAGCAGTACTTC. It specifies CASSSRDSSVYEQYF. The V gene is TRBV27, the J gene TRBJ2-7, with TRBD1 matching over 7 bases. Germline V lookup: CDR1 MNHEY, CDR2 SMNVEV (reference sequence). The junction had 9 bases not matched to a gene; V was cut back by 4 bases and J by 3 bases. The CDR3 totals 15 residues.

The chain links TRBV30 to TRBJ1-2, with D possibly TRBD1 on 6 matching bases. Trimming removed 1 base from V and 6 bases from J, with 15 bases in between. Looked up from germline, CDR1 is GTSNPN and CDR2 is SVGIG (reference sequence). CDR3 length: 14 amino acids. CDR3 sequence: CAWSAVGGGDGYTF. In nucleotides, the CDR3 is TGTGCCTGGAGTGCTGTTGGAGGGGGGGATGGCTACACCTTC.

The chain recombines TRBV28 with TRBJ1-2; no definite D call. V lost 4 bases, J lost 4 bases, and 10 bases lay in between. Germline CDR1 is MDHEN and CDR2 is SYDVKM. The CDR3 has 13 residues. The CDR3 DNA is TGTGCCAGCAGTTCACCCGCCGTCTATGGCTACACCTTC. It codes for CASSSPAVYGYTF.

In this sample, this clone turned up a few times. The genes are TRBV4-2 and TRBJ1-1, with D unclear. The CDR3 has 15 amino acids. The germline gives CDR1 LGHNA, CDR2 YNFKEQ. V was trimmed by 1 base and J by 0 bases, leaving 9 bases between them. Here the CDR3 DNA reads TGTGCCAGCAGCCAAGTGGCAGAGTTGAACACTGAAGCTTTCTTT. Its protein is CASSQVAELNTEAFF.

CDR3 DNA sequence: TGTGCCAGCAGCGGCTCCGGGACAGGGTTCGACGAGCAGTACTTC. Translating it yields CASSGSGTGFDEQYF. This chain connects TRBV11-2 to TRBJ2-7; 9 bases agree with TRBD1. The ends lost 5 bases at V and 5 bases at J; junction bases unmatched: 10. CDR1 and CDR2 (germline): SGHAT, FQNNGV. This CDR3 comprises 15 residues.

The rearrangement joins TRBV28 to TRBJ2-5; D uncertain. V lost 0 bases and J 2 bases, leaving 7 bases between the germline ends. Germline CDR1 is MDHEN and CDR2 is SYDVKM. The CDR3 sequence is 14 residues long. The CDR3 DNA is TGTGCCAGCAGTTTATGGAATCCGCAAGAGACCCAGTACTTC. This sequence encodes CASSLWNPQETQYF.

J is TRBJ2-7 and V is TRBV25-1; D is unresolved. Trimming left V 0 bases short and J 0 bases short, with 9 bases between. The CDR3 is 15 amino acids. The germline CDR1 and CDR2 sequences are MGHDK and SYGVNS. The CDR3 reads CASSEYPWSSYEQYF. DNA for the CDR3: TGTGCCAGCAGTGAATATCCCTGGAGCTCCTACGAGCAGTACTTC.